This T cell receptor (beta chain) came from a study of blood T cell repertoires in COVID-19. Study summary: The United States, Italy and Spain provided the acute and convalescent COVID-19 samples. T cells, B-cell-depleted T cells, or PBMCs supplied cDNA or gDNA.

The CDR3 totals 13 residues. The germline V and J ends were trimmed by 1 base and 8 bases, with 11 bases remaining between them. The germline gives CDR1 LNHDA, CDR2 SQIVND (reference sequence). Original processing methods: Counts of nucleated cells, estimated from reference gene primer amplification, were obtained. Assay: immunoSEQ multiplex PCR; the TCRdb copy retains only in-frame clones and omits some. The V and J calls and clone size are taken from that table; D and trimming were inferred from the DNA. Among 200,000 to 250,000 clones listed, 88% were seen once. Sequencing was carried out using PBMCs or T cells enriched from blood (not recorded which). This rearrangement joins TRBV19 to TRBJ1-2; no reliable D call. The clonotype originates from a woman between 25 and 40 years old who had been exposed to COVID-19. The DNA of the CDR3 is TGTGCCAGTAGTATAGGACGGGAAGGGGGCTACACCTTC. It encodes CASSIGREGGYTF.